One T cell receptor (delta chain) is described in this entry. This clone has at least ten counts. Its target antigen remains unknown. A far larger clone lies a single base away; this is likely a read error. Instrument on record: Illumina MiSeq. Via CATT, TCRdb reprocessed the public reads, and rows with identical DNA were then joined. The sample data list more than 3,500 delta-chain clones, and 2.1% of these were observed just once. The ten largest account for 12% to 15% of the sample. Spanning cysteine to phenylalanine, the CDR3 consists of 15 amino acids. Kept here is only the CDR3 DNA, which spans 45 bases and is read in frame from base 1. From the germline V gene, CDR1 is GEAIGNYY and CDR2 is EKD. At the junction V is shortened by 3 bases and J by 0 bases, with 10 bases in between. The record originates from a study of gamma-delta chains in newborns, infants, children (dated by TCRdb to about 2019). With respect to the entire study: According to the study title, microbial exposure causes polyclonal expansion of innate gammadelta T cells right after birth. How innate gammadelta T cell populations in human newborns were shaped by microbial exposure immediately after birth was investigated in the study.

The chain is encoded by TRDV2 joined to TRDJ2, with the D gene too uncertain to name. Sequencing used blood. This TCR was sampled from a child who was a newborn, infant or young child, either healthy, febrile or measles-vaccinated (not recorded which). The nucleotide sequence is TGTGCCTGTGACCGGGTCTCCCCTTTGACAGCACAACTCTTCTTT. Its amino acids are CACDRVSPLTAQLFF.